Included here is one T cell receptor beta chain sequence, with context. This clonotype was seen only a few times. Its antigen is not yet known. The input lacks base qualities; no much larger clone sits a single base away. These data originate in a study of response to subunit inactivated influenza vaccine (dated by TCRdb to 2017 to 2018). Study-level background: Deep quantitative profiling of the T cell receptor repertoire was used in the study to follow responses to a trivalent subunit inactivated influenza vaccine.

Library preparation used RT-PCR. The data were produced on an Illumina HiSeq 2500. The public reads were reprocessed in TCRdb via fastp at Q25 and MiXCR, keeping in-frame beta chains. Every distinct CDR3 protein forms one entry, paired with its most common genes and DNA. This sample is represented by 550,000 to 800,000 distinct CDR3 sequences; 15% to 19% of them were singletons. Of the sample, approximately 10% falls within the top ten clones. The study at large found these results: The authors proposed that each seasonal influenza vaccination may bring in only a limited number of new T cells.

The source material was PBMCs from blood, sampled 11 to 12 days after vaccination. The clonotype was recovered from a man aged 50-59 years who received an inactivated influenza vaccine. Donor details come from another sample of the same person, matched by shared clones.

The CDR3 here reads CASSRQGWDYEQYF. The nucleotides read TGTGCCAGCAGCCGACAGGGCTGGGACTACGAGCAGTACTTC. This chain is built from TRBV12-3 or TRBV12-4 and TRBJ2-7, and 7 junctional nucleotides match TRBD1. After removal of 6 bases from V and 3 bases from J, the junction retains 8 bases not matched to a gene. Spanning cysteine to phenylalanine, the CDR3 consists of 14 amino acids. The sequence is cut down to CDR3 DNA, 42 bases in frame from base 1.